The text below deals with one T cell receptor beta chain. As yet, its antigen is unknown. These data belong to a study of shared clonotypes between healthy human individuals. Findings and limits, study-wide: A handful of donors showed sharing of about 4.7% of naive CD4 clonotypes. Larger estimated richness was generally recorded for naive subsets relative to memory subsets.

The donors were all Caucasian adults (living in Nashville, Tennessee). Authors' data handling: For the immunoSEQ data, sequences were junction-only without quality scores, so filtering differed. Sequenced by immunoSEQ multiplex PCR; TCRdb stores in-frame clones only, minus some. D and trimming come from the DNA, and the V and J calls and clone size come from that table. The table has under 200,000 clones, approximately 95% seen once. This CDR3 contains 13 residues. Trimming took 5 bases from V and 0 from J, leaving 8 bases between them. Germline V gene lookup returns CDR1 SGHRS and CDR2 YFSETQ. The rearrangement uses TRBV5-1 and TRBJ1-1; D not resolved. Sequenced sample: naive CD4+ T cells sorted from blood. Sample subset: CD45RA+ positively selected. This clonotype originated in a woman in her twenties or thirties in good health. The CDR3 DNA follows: TGCGCCAGCAGGGAAAGTTTGAACACTGAAGCTTTCTTT. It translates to CASRESLNTEAFF.